This TCR beta chain was captured by sequencing in a study of cytomegalovirus exposure and HLA in healthy donors. Study information: A preliminary data release comprised roughly 80 million unique TCRs obtained from HLA-typed donors.

The ends were cut back, 4 bases at V and 0 bases at J, with 16 bases in the middle. Germline assignment: CDR1 SGHNT and CDR2 YYREEE (reference sequence). CDR3 length equals 16 residues. The PCR used 60 Vbeta and 13 Jbeta primers. The repertoire was sequenced with immunoSEQ multiplex PCR; TCRdb's copy has only in-frame clones and lacks some. Counted here are 80,000 to 100,000 clones, 81% occurring once; the ten biggest clones make up 10%. The sample taken for sequencing was PBMCs. The receptor's source is a human donor in good health. This sequence joins TRBV5-4 and TRBJ1-2; a weak D match, TRBD1 (5 bases). CDR3 residues: CASSPNRQLANYGYTF. DNA for the CDR3: TGTGCCAGCAGCCCGAACCGACAGCTAGCTAACTATGGCTACACCTTC.